This T cell receptor (beta chain) emerged from a study of blood T cell repertoires in COVID-19. Turning to the study itself: Sites across the United States, Italy and Spain contributed samples from acute and convalescent COVID-19. PBMCs, B-cell-depleted T cells, or T cells were the source of the cDNA or gDNA that made up the material.

Methods used by the authors: The assay estimated nucleated cells by amplifying reference gene primers. Generated by immunoSEQ multiplex PCR, the TCRdb table keeps only in-frame clones and is missing some. The V and J calls and clone size were taken over from that table, and D and trimming were inferred from the DNA. Found here are about 250,000 clones, about four fifths of them singletons; the top ten hold about 9.6%. This TCR was sampled from a man older than 75 with acute or convalescent COVID-19. The sequenced sample was peripheral blood.

CDR3 sequence: CASSPGQGRRDTGELFF. In DNA, the CDR3 is TGTGCCAGCAGTCCAGGACAGGGGCGGCGGGACACCGGGGAGCTGTTTTTT. The V gene is TRBV28, the J gene TRBJ2-2; TRBD1 aligns across 9 bases. Trimming cost V 5 bases and J 3 bases; bases outside gene matches: 10. The CDR3 runs to 17 residues. Germline-derived CDR1 and CDR2 are MDHEN and SYDVKM.